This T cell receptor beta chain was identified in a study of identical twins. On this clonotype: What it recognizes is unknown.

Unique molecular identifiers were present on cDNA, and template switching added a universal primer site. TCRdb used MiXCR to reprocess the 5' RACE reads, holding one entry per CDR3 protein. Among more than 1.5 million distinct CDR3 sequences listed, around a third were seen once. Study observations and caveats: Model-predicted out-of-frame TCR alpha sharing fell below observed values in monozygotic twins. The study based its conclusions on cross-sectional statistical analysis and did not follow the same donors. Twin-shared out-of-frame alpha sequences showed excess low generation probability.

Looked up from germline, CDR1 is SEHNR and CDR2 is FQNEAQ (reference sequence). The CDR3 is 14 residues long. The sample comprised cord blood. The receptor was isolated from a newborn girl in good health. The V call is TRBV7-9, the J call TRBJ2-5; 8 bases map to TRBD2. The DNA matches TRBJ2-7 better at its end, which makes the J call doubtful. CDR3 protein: CASSQAGVSYEQYF. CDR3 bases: TGTGCCAGCAGCCAAGCGGGAGTCTCGTACGAGCAGTACTTC.